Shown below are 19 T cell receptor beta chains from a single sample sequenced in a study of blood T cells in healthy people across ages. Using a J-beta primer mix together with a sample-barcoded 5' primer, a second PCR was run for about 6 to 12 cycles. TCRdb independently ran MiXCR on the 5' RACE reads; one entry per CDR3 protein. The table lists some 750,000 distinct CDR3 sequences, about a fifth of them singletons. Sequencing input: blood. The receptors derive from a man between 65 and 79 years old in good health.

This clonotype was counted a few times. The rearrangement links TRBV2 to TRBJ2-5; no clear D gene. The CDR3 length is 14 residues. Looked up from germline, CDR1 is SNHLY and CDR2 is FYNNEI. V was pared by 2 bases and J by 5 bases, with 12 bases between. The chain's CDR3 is CASSEWAGFETQYF. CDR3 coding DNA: TGTGCCAGCAGTGAATGGGCAGGCTTCGAGACCCAGTACTTC.

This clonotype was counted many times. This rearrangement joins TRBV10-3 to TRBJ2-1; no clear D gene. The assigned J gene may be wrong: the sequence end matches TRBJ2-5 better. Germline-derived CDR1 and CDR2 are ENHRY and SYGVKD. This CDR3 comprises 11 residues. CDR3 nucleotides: TGTGCCATCAGTGAGGACCGCGCCCAGTACTTC. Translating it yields CAISEDRAQYF.

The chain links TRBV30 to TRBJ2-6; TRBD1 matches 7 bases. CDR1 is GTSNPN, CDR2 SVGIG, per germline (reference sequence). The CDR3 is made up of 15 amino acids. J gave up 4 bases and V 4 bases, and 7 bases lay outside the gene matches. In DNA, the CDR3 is TGTGCCTGGACTCGACAGGGTTTAGGGGCCAACGTCCTGACTTTC. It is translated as CAWTRQGLGANVLTF.

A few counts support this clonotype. CDR3 loop: CASTRQGVSNEQFF. Written as DNA, the CDR3 is TGTGCCAGCACCCGACAGGGAGTGAGCAATGAGCAGTTCTTC. The J gene is TRBJ2-1, the V gene TRBV3-1; 7 bases fit TRBD1. Trimming cost V 7 bases and J 6 bases; bases outside gene matches: 9. This CDR3 is 14 amino acids long. Germline values: CDR1 LGHDT, CDR2 YNNKEL (reference sequence).

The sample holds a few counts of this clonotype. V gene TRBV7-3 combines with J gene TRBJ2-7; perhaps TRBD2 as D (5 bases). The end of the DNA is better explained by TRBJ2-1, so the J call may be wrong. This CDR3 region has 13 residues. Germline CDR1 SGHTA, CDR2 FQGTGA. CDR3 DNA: TGTGCCAGCAGCTTATCAGCGGAAAATGAGCAGTTCTTC. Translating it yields CASSLSAENEQFF.

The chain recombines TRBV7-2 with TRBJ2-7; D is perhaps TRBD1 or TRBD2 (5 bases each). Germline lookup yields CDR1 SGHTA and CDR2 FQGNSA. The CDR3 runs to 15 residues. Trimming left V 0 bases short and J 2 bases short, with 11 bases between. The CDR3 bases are TGTGCCAGCAGCTTAGCGGGGGTCGGACCCTACGAGCAGTACGTC. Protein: CASSLAGVGPYEQYV.

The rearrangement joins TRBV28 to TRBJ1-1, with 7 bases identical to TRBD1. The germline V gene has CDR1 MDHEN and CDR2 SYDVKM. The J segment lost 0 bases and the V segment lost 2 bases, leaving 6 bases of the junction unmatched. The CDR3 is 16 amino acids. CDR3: CASSLARGQMNTEAFF. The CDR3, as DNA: TGTGCCAGCAGTTTAGCTCGGGGACAGATGAACACTGAAGCTTTCTTT.

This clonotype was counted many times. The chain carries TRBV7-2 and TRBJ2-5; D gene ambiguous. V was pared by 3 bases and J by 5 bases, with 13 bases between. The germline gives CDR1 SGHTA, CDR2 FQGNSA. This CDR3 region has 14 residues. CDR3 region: CASSFLGHGETQYF. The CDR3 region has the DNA TGTGCCAGCAGCTTTCTGGGTCACGGGGAGACCCAGTACTTC.

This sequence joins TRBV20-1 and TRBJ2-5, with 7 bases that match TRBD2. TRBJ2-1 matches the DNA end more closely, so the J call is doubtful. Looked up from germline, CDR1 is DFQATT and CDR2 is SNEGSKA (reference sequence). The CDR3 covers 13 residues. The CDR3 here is CSAAGLEGHEQFF. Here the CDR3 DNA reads TGCAGTGCTGCTGGACTAGAGGGGCATGAGCAGTTCTTC.

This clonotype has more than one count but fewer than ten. DNA for the CDR3: TGCAGTGCCCCACCACAGGGGTTTAATGAAAAACTGTTTTTT. Protein product: CSAPPQGFNEKLFF. The chain uses TRBV20-1 and TRBJ1-4; 7 nucleotides agree with TRBD1. Germline CDR1 DFQATT, CDR2 SNEGSKA (reference sequence). Trimming removed 6 bases from V and 4 bases from J; junction bases left unmatched: 8. CDR3 length: 14 amino acids.

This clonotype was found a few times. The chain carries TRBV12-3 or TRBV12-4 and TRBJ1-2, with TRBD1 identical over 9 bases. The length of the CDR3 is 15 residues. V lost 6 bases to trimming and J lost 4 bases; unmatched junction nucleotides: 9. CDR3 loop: CASRKSGTGSYGYTF. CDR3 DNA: TGTGCCAGCAGAAAATCCGGGACAGGGTCCTATGGCTACACCTTC.

This CDR3 reads CASSDRGIEQFF. The CDR3 region has the DNA TGTGCCAGCAGTGATAGGGGGATTGAGCAGTTCTTC. The chain carries TRBV2 and TRBJ2-1; D is perhaps TRBD1 (6 bases). The CDR3 has 12 residues. V lost 3 bases, J lost 9 bases, and 9 bases lay in between. Germline V gene data show CDR1 as SNHLY and CDR2 as FYNNEI.

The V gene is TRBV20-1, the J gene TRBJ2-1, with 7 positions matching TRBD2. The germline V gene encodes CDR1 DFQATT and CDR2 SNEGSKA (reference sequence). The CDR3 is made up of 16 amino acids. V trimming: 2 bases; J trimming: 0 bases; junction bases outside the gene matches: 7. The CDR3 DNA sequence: TGCAGTGCTAGATACCTAGCGGTGAGCTCCTACAATGAGCAGTTCTTC. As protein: CSARYLAVSSYNEQFF.

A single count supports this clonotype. CDR3 protein: CASSEAGTEYGYTF. The CDR3 nucleotides read TGTGCCAGCAGTGAAGCTGGGACAGAATATGGCTACACCTTC. The chain combines TRBV6-1 with TRBJ1-2, with 7 bases aligning to TRBD1. The germline gives CDR1 MNHNS, CDR2 SASEGT. The length of the CDR3 is 14 residues. V shed 0 bases, J shed 5 bases, and the junction held 3 bases outside the gene matches.

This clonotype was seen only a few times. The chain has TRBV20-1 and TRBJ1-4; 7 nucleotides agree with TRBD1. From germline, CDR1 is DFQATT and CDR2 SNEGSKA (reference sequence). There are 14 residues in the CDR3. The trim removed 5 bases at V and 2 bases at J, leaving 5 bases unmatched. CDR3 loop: CSALDRVTNEKLFF. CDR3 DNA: TGCAGTGCTCTCGACAGGGTGACTAATGAAAAACTGTTTTTT.

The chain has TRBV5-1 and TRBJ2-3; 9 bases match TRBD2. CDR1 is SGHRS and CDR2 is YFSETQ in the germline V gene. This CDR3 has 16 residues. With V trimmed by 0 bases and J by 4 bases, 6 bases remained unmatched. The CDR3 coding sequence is TGCGCCAGCAGCTTGGAGGGGACTAGCAGTGCAGATACGCAGTATTTT. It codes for CASSLEGTSSADTQYF.

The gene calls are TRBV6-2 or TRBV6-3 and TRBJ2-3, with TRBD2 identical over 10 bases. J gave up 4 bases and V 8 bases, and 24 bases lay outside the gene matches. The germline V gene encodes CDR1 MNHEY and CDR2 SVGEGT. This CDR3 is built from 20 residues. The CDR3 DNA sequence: TGTGCCAGCCTATCCCTTACCGGGACTAGCGTAGGATCCCCTCCAGATACGCAGTATTTT. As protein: CASLSLTGTSVGSPPDTQYF.

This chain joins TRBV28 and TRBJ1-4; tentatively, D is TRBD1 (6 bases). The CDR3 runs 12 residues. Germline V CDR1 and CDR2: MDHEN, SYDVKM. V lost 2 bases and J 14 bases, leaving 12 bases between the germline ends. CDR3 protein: CASSLRRTVLFF. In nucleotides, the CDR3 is TGTGCCAGCAGTTTAAGGCGGACAGTTCTGTTTTTT.

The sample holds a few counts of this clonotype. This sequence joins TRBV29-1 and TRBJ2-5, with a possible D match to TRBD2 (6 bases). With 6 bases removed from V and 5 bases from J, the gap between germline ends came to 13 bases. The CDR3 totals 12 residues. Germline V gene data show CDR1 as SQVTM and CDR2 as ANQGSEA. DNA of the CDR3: TGCAGCGTCAAAAGGCGGGATGAGACCCAGTACTTC. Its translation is CSVKRRDETQYF.